Listed here are 5 T cell receptor beta chains from one sample, sequenced in a study of blood T cell repertoires in COVID-19. TCRdb keeps only in-frame clones here, not all; method: immunoSEQ multiplex PCR. The sample records about 95,000 clones, approximately 88% being singletons. Input material: peripheral blood. These receptors all come from a woman in her sixties or seventies with acute or convalescent COVID-19.

Remarks on this clone: The sample contains more than one DNA sequence encoding this CDR3. The gene calls are TRBV6-5 and TRBJ1-2; D is perhaps TRBD1 (6 bases). Germline V gene data show CDR1 as MNHEY and CDR2 as SVGAGI. V was trimmed by 3 bases and J by 2 bases, leaving 7 bases between them. This CDR3 comprises 13 residues. The CDR3 nucleotides read TGTGCCAGCAGTTATCAGGGGAACTATGGCTACACCTTC. Amino acid sequence: CASSYQGNYGYTF.

The chain employs TRBV9 and TRBJ2-5, with a possible D match to TRBD2 (5 bases). The germline V and J ends were trimmed by 2 bases and 4 bases, with 9 bases remaining between them. There are 13 residues in the CDR3. CDR1 is SGDLS, CDR2 YYNGEE, per germline. The DNA of the CDR3 is TGTGCCAGCAGCGTTGGGGAGAGAGAGACCCAGTACTTC. Its protein is CASSVGERETQYF.

This rearrangement joins TRBV28 to TRBJ2-3; weak D call: TRBD2 (5 bases). Trimming cost V 8 bases and J 6 bases, with 24 bases left between them. Germline lookup yields CDR1 MDHEN and CDR2 SYDVKM. This CDR3 region has 16 residues. The CDR3 loop reads CASLPIGLDAADTQYF. CDR3 DNA sequence: TGTGCCAGCCTACCAATCGGACTCGACGCGGCGGATACGCAGTATTTT.

The sample holds one count of this clone. The chain links TRBV7-2 to TRBJ2-1, with 8 bases that match TRBD2. V was clipped by 7 bases and J by 6 bases; unmatched bases: 11. The CDR3 spans 15 residues. Germline assignment: CDR1 SGHTA and CDR2 FQGNSA. Here the CDR3 reads CASTGGGRAFNEQFF. The CDR3, as DNA: TGTGCCAGCACCGGCGGGGGGCGGGCTTTCAATGAGCAGTTCTTC. Together with reference TRBV7-2 and TRBJ2-1, the CDR3 gives the full variable domain: GAGVSQSPSNKVTEKGKDVELRCDPISGHTALYWYRQSLGQGLEFLIYFQGNSAPDKSGLPSDRFSAERTGGSVSTLTIQRTQQEDSAVYLCASTGGGRAFNEQFFGPGTRLTVL.

The chain couples TRBV7-2 to TRBJ2-7, with 7 bases lining up with TRBD2. This CDR3 region has 16 residues. Germline CDR1 and CDR2: SGHTA and FQGNSA. The J segment lost 3 bases and the V segment lost 5 bases, leaving 13 bases of the junction unmatched. The CDR3 region has the DNA TGTGCCAGCAGCACGAGACTAGCCCCCGGCAGCTACGAGCAGTACTTC. Its protein is CASSTRLAPGSYEQYF.